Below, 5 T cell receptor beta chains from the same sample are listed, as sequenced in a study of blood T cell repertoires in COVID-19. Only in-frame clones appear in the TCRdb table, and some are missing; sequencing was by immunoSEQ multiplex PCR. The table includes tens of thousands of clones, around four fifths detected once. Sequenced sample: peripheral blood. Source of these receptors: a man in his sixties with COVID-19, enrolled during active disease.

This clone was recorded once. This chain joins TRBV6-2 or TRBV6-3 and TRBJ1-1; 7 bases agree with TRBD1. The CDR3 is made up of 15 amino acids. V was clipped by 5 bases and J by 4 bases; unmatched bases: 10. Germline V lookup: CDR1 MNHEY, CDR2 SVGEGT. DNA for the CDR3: TGTGCCAGCAGTCGGACAGGTTCGCGTGGCACTGAAGCTTTCTTT. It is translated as CASSRTGSRGTEAFF.

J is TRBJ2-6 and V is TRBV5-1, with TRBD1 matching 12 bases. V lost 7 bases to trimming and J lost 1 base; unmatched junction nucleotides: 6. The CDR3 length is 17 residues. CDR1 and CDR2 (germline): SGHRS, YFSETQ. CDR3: CASGTGGANSGANVLTF. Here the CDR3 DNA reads TGCGCCAGCGGGACAGGGGGCGCAAATTCTGGGGCCAACGTCCTGACTTTC.

As DNA, the CDR3 is TGTGCCAGTAGTATAGGACAGGGGGCTTTCGGGGAGCTGTTTTTT. Its protein product is CASSIGQGAFGELFF. The chain recombines TRBV19 with TRBJ2-2; TRBD1 aligns across 10 bases. J gave up 7 bases and V 1 base, and 3 bases lay outside the gene matches. Germline values: CDR1 LNHDA, CDR2 SQIVND (reference sequence). The CDR3 sequence is 15 residues long.

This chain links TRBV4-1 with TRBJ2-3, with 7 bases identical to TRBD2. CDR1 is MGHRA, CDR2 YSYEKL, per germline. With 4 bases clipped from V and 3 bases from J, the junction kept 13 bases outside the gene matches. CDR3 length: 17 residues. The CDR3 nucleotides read TGCGCCAGCAGCCGGGAGCGGGACTCACAAGGAACAGATACGCAGTATTTT. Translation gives CASSRERDSQGTDTQYF.

The CDR3 DNA sequence: TGTGCCAGCAGCGAAGCTTCTAGCGGGAGGGGTACCGGGGAGCTGTTTTTT. This sequence encodes CASSEASSGRGTGELFF. The J gene is TRBJ2-2, the V gene TRBV11-2; TRBD2 agrees at 12 bases. CDR3 length: 17 amino acids. V was pared by 5 bases and J by 5 bases, with 9 bases of the junction left unmatched. Per germline, CDR1 SGHAT and CDR2 FQNNGV.